The T cell receptor beta chain under discussion was sequenced for a study of blood T cell repertoires in COVID-19. Study-level background: Samples came from the United States, Italy and Spain, spanning acute and convalescent COVID-19.

Original analysis: Nucleated cell number was recorded as an estimate derived from reference gene primer amplification. Sequenced by immunoSEQ multiplex PCR; TCRdb stores in-frame clones only, minus some. V, J and clone size were drawn from that table, and D and trimming were deduced from the DNA. The sample comprises around 120,000 clones, more than 60% of which are singletons, and less than 7.5% rests with the top ten. V was clipped by 3 bases and J by 7 bases, with 10 bases between them. Per the germline V gene, CDR1 is MDHEN and CDR2 is SYDVKM. The CDR3 is 14 amino acids. Sequencing used peripheral blood. This TCR came from a man in his 70s with acute or convalescent COVID-19. The chain links TRBV28 to TRBJ1-6; unclear D gene. CDR3 coding DNA: TGTGCCAGCAGTTTCACGCCGGGGAATTCACCCCTCCACTTT. Protein sequence: CASSFTPGNSPLHF.